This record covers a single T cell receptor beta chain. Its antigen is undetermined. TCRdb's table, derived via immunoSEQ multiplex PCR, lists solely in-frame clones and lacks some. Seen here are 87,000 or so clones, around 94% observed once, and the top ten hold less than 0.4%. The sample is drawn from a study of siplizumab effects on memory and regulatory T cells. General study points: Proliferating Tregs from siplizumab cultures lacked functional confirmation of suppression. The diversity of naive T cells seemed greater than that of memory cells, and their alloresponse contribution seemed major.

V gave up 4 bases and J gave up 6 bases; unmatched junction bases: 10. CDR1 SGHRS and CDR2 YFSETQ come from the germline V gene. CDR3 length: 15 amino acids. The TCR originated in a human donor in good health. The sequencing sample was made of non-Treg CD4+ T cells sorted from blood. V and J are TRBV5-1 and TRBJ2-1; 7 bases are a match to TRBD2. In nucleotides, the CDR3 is TGCGCCAGCAGCCTAGGCAGCGGGGTCTCCAATGAGCAGTTCTTC. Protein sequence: CASSLGSGVSNEQFF.